The 4 T cell receptor beta chains listed next were all sequenced from one sample in a study of cytomegalovirus exposure and HLA in healthy donors. Both 60 Vbeta primers and 13 Jbeta primers went into the PCR. Profiled with immunoSEQ multiplex PCR; TCRdb holds only in-frame clones, not every one. The table has approximately 110,000 clones, 78% seen once. Sequencing was carried out using PBMCs. The receptors come from a man aged 25 to 40 in good health and CMV-seronegative.

This chain connects TRBV28 to TRBJ2-7, with 7 bases fitting TRBD2. The germline V gene encodes CDR1 MDHEN and CDR2 SYDVKM. The CDR3 has 17 residues. V trimming: 1 base; J trimming: 4 bases; junction bases outside the gene matches: 13. The CDR3 sequence: CASSLSHSSGGAYEQYF. The CDR3 bases are TGTGCCAGCAGTTTATCCCACTCTAGCGGAGGGGCGTACGAGCAGTACTTC.

The J gene is TRBJ1-3, the V gene TRBV28; 7 nucleotides match TRBD1. This CDR3 region has 18 residues. The ends lost 2 bases at V and 2 bases at J; junction bases unmatched: 12. Germline CDR1 MDHEN, CDR2 SYDVKM. The chain's CDR3 is CASSLDPLTGIPGNTIYF. CDR3 DNA: TGTGCCAGCAGTTTAGACCCCCTGACAGGGATCCCTGGAAACACCATATATTTT.

The chain combines TRBV10-3 with TRBJ1-6; the D is unclear. The CDR3 has 13 amino acids. The germline V and J ends were trimmed by 11 bases and 7 bases, with 15 bases remaining between them. Per germline, CDR1 ENHRY and CDR2 SYGVKD. In nucleotides, the CDR3 is TGTGCCGTCAAGGGAGTTGTGAATTCACCCCTCCACTTT. This gives the protein CAVKGVVNSPLHF.

This clone was counted a single time. The CDR3 loop is CASRQRGSDTQYF. The CDR3 DNA reads TGTGCCAGCAGGCAGCGGGGGTCAGATACGCAGTATTTT. The rearrangement uses TRBV6-5 and TRBJ2-3; 8 positions agree with TRBD2. The CDR3 loop spans 13 amino acids. Looked up from germline, CDR1 is MNHEY and CDR2 is SVGAGI. The V and J ends lost 6 bases and 4 bases, in that order; junction bases with no gene match: 3.